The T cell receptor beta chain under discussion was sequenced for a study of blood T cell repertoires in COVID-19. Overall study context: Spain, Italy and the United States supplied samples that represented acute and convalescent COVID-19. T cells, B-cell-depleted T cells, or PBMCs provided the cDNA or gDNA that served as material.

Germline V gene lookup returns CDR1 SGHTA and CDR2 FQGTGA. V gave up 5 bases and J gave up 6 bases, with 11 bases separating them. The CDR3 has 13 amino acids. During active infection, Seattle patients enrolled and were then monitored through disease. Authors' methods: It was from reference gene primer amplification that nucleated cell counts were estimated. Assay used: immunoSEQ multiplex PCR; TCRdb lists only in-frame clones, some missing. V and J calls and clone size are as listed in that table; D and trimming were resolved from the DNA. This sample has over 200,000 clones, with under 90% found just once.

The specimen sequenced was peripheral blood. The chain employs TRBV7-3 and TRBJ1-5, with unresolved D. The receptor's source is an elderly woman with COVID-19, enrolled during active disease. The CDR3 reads CASSPTGSQPQHF. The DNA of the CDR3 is TGTGCCAGCAGCCCTACGGGGAGTCAGCCCCAGCATTTT.